This entry features one TCR beta chain sequence. The antigen remains undetermined. Approximately 30,000 T cell genomes (approximately 0.2 ug DNA) went into each sorted-subset replicate. Assay: immunoSEQ multiplex PCR; the TCRdb copy retains only in-frame clones and omits some. Of about 1 million clones in the sample, 65% to 80% were seen once. These data are taken from a study of shared clonotypes between healthy human individuals. Background on the study: Each donor's CD4 naive and CD4 memory cells filled three plates apiece, CD8 naive two, and CD8 memory one. Study-wide points: When naive CD4 clonotypes were compared across a few donors, about 4.9% were shared.

Germline-derived CDR1 and CDR2 are SGHTA and FQGNSA. V lost 1 base, J lost 8 bases, and 11 bases lay in between. The CDR3 spans 13 residues. The investigators split CD4+ cells into a CD45RA+ naive subset and a CD45RA-negative memory subset. Sequenced sample: memory CD4+ T cells sorted from blood. This sample's subset: CD45RA-negative fraction. This rearrangement joins TRBV7-2 to TRBJ1-2; D ambiguous. This clonotype originated in a man aged 18 to 30 in good health. CDR3 nucleotide sequence: TGTGCCAGCAGCTTAGAGGCTTTTAGCGGCTACACCTTC. Its protein product is CASSLEAFSGYTF.